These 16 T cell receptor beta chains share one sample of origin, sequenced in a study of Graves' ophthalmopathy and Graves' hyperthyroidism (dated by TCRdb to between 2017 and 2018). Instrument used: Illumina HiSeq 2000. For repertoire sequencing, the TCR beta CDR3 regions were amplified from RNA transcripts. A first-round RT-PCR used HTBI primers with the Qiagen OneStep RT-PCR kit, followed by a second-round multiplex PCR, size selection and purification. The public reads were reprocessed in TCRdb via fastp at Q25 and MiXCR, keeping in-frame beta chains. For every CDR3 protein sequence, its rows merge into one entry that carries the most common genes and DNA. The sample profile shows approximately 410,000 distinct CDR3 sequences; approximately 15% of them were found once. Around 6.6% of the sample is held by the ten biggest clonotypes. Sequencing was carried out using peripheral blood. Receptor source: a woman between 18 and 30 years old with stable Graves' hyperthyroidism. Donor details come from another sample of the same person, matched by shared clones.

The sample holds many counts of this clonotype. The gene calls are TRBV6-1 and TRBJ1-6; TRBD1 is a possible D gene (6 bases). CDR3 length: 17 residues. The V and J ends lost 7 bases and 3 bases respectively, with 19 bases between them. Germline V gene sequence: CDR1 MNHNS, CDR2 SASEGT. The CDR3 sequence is CASTGRGTFHYNSPLHF. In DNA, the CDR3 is TGTGCCAGCACTGGAAGGGGGACCTTCCACTATAATTCACCCCTCCACTTT.

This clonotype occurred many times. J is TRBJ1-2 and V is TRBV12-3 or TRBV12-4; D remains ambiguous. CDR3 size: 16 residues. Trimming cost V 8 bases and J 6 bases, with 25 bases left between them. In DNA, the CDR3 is TGTGCCAGCGGGTTCCAGAGAGCGCTGGTTAGGGATGGCTACACCTTC. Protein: CASGFQRALVRDGYTF.

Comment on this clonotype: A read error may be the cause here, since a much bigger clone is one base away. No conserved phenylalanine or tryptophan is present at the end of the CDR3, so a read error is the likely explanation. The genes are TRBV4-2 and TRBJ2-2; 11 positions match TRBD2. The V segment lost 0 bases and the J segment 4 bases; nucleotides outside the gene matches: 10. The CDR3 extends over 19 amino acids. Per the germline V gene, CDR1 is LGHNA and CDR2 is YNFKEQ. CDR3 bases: TGTGCCAGCAGCCAAGATTGGGGTGGGCTAGCGGGGGGCACCGGGGAGCTGTTTTTG. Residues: CASSQDWGGLAGGTGELFL.

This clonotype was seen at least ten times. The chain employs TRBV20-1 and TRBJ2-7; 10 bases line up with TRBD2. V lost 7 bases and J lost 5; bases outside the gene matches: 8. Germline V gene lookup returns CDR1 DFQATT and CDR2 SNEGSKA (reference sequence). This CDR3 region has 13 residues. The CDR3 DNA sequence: TGCAGTGTGTATAGCGGGGGGACGAACGAGCAGTACTTC. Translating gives CSVYSGGTNEQYF.

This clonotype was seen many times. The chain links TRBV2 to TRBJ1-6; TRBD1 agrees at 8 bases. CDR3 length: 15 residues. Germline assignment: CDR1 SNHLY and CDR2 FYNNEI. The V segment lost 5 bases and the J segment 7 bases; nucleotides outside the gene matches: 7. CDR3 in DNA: TGTGCCAGCAGTCAAAGAGGGGACAGGAATTCACCCCTCCACTTT. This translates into CASSQRGDRNSPLHF.

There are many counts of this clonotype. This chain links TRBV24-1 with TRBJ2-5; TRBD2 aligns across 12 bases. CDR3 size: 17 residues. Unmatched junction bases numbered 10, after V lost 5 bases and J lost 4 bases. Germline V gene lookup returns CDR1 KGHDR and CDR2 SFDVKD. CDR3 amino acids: CATSGPSSGGARETQYF. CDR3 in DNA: TGTGCCACCAGTGGCCCCTCTAGCGGGGGGGCCCGAGAGACCCAGTACTTC.

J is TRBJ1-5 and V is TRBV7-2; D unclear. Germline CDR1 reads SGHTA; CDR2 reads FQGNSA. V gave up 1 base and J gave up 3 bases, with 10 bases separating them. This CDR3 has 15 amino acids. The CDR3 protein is CASSLVSLNNQPQHF. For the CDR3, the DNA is TGTGCCAGCAGCTTAGTCAGCCTAAACAATCAGCCCCAGCATTTT.

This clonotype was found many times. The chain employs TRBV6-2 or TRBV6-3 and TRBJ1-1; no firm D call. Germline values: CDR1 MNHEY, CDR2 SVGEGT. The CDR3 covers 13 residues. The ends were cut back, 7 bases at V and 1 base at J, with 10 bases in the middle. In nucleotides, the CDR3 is TGTGCCAGCAAGAGGAAACCGAACACTGAAGCTTTCTTT. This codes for CASKRKPNTEAFF.

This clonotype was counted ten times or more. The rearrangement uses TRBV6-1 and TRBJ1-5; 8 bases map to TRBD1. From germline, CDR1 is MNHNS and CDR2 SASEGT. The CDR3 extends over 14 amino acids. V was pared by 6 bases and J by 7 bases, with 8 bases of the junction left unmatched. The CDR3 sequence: CASRDAGGWQPQHF. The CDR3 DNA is TGTGCCAGCAGGGACGCAGGGGGCTGGCAGCCCCAGCATTTT.

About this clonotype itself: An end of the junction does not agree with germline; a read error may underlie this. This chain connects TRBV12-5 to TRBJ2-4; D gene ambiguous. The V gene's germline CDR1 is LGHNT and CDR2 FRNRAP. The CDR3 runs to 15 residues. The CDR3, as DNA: TGTGCTAGTGGTCATGGTGGAGTAGCCAAAAACATTAAGTACTTC. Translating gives CASGHGGVAKNIKYF.

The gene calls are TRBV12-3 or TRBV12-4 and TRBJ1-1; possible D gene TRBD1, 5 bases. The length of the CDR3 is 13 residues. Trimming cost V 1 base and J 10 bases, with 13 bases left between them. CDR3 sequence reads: CASSLGAGFGAFF. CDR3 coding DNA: TGTGCCAGCAGTTTAGGCGCAGGGTTCGGAGCTTTCTTT.

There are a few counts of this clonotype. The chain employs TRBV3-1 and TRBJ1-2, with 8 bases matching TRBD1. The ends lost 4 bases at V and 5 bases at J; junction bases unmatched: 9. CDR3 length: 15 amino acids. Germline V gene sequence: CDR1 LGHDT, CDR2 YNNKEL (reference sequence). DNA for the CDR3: TGTGCCAGCAGCCTTCTCAGGGGGCGCAATTATGGCTACACCTTC. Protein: CASSLLRGRNYGYTF.

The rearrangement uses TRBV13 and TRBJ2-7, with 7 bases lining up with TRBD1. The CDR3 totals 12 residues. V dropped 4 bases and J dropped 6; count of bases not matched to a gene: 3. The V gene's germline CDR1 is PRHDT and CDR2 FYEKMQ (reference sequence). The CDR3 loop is CASSSNRGEQYF. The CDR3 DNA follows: TGTGCCAGCAGCTCGAACAGGGGCGAGCAGTACTTC.

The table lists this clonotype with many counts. In DNA, the CDR3 is TGTGCCAGCAGCCCTATTTTACGGGGGGTATACATTCAGTACTTC. It specifies CASSPILRGVYIQYF. The V gene is TRBV7-9, the J gene TRBJ2-4; 7 positions agree with TRBD2. Germline loops: CDR1 SEHNR, CDR2 FQNEAQ (reference sequence). V shed 5 bases, J shed 8 bases, and the junction held 12 bases outside the gene matches. There are 15 residues in the CDR3. The full variable domain, its missing parts supplied by reference TRBV7-9 and TRBJ2-4, is DTGVSQNPRHKITKRGQNVTFRCDPISEHNRLYWYRQTLGQGPEFLTYFQNEAQLEKSRLLSDRFSAERPKGSFSTLEIQRTEQGDSAMYLCASSPILRGVYIQYFGAGTRLSVL.

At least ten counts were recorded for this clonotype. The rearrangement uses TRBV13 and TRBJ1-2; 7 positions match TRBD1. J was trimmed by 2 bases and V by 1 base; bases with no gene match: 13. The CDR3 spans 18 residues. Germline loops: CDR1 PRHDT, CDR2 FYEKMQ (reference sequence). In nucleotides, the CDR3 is TGTGCCAGCAGCTTAGTAACCCCCTCCGGGACAGAAAACTATGGCTACACCTTC. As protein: CASSLVTPSGTENYGYTF.

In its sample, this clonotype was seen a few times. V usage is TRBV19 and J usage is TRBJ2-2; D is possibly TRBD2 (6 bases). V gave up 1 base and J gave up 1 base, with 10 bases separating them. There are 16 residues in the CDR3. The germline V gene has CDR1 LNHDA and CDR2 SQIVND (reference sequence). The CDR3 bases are TGTGCCAGTAGTATAGTCGCGGGGCTGAACACCGGGGAGCTGTTTTTT. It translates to CASSIVAGLNTGELFF. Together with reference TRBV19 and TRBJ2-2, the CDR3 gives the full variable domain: DGGITQSPKYLFRKEGQNVTLSCEQNLNHDAMYWYRQDPGQGLRLIYYSQIVNDFQKGDIAEGYSVSREKKESFPLTVTSAQKNPTAFYLCASSIVAGLNTGELFFGEGSRLTVL.